This record covers a single T cell receptor (beta chain). These data come from a study of blood T cell repertoires in COVID-19. In the study overall: Sources were T cells, B-cell-depleted T cells, or PBMCs; the material itself was cDNA or gDNA.

Some clones are missing from TCRdb's copy, which holds only in-frame ones; the method was immunoSEQ multiplex PCR. The table includes roughly 200,000 clones, 88% detected once. The CDR3 is 14 amino acids. Germline assignment: CDR1 SNHLY and CDR2 FYNNEI. J gave up 7 bases and V 6 bases, and 8 bases lay outside the gene matches. The rearrangement uses TRBV2 and TRBJ2-1; 8 bases fit TRBD2. This TCR derives from a woman in her 30s who had recovered from COVID-19. Sample: PBMCs or T cells enriched from blood (not recorded which). CDR3 residues: CASSAGTRENEQFF. In DNA form, the CDR3 reads TGTGCCAGCAGCGCGGGGACTAGAGAAAATGAGCAGTTCTTC.